A selection of T cell receptor beta chains follows, all from one sample in a study of CD8 T cells in Susac syndrome. MiXCR was run by TCRdb on the immunoSEQ multiplex PCR reads, yielding one entry per CDR3 protein. Among some 260,000 distinct CDR3 sequences, around 83% were seen once, and the ten largest hold around 0.11%. Specimen: CD8+ T cells from PBMCs. All receptors come from a human donor with multiple sclerosis. CDR3s include the opening cysteine and the closing phenylalanine or tryptophan. Each record gives: V gene, J gene, D gene, clone size, CDR3 DNA, CDR3 protein. A D gene is named only where the DNA matches it firmly. Only part of the rows carry a size: once, few, many, or a class if the clone is expanded.

>TRBV12-3/TRBV12-4|TRBJ2-1|TRBD2|once
TGTGCCAGCCGGGGCAGGGCTAGCGGTCGATCGAGCTCCTACAATGAGCAGTTCTTC
CASRGRASGRSSSYNEQFF
>TRBV20-1|TRBJ2-1|NA|NA
TGCAGTGCCGTCCACAGCCGGGACACCTACAATGAGCAGTTCTTC
CSAVHSRDTYNEQFF
>TRBV5-4|TRBJ2-1|TRBD2|NA
TGTGCCAGCAGCCGTAGGCGGGAGACCTACAATGAGCAGTTCTTC
CASSRRRETYNEQFF
>TRBV6-5|TRBJ2-5|NA|NA
TGTGCCAGCAGTTACTCGGGGAGTGCCAACTGGGCAGAGACCCAGTACTTC
CASSYSGSANWAETQYF
>TRBV28|TRBJ1-2|NA|NA
TGTGCCAGCAGTTTAACCGAGGGGGGTGGCTACACCTTC
CASSLTEGGGYTF
>TRBV9|TRBJ1-1|NA|NA
TGTGCCAGCAGCGCGTTCGACGGAACGAACACTGAAGCTTTCTTT
CASSAFDGTNTEAFF
>TRBV11-2|TRBJ2-7|NA|NA
TGTGCCAGCAGCTTAGGCAGGGGTGGCGAGCAGTACTTC
CASSLGRGGEQYF
>TRBV9|TRBJ1-1|NA|NA
TGTGCCAGCAGCGTAAATGGCGGGGCTGAAGCTTTCTTT
CASSVNGGAEAFF
>TRBV20-1|TRBJ1-2|NA|NA
TGCAGTGCTAGAGGCCTTAGACAGGACTACAACTATGGCTACACCTTC
CSARGLRQDYNYGYTF
>TRBV7-9|TRBJ2-7|NA|NA
TGTGCCAGCAGCATCGGGACCCAGTATGCGTTC
CASSIGTQYAF
>TRBV12-3/TRBV12-4|TRBJ2-5|TRBD1|NA
TGTGCCAGCAGTTTTTTAACAGGGGTTGAGACCCAGTACTTC
CASSFLTGVETQYF
>TRBV5-1|TRBJ1-1|NA|once
TGCGCCAGCAGCTTGACCAGGAGCGCTGAAGCTTTCTTT
CASSLTRSAEAFF
>TRBV7-9|TRBJ2-5|TRBD1|once
TGTGCCAGCAGCCCCCCCTTCCGGGACAGTCAAGAGACCCAGTACTTC
CASSPPFRDSQETQYF
>TRBV19|TRBJ2-1|TRBD2|NA
TGTGCCAGCCGATTTCTAGCGGAAGGGGACAATGAGCAGTTCTTC
CASRFLAEGDNEQFF
>TRBV27|TRBJ2-3|TRBD2|NA
TGTGCCAGCAGTTTATCGCGGCTAGCGGGAGCTCCGGGCACAGATACGCAGTATTTT
CASSLSRLAGAPGTDTQYF
>TRBV7-9|TRBJ2-1|TRBD2|NA
TGTGCCAGCAGCTTTCCCCTCCGACTAGCGGGACATCGGCAGTTCTTC
CASSFPLRLAGHRQFF
>TRBV11-2|TRBJ2-3|TRBD1|NA
TGTGCCAGCAGCTTACCCCCGAGACAGGGATCAGATACGCAGTATTTT
CASSLPPRQGSDTQYF
>TRBV28|TRBJ1-2|NA|NA
TGTGCCAGCAGCCCTGTATCGAACTATGGCTACACCTTC
CASSPVSNYGYTF
>TRBV27|TRBJ1-2|NA|NA
TGTGCCAGCAGTTTAAGCGCGGCTAACTATGGCTACACCTTC
CASSLSAANYGYTF
>TRBV29-1|TRBJ2-7|TRBD1|NA
TGCAGCGTGGCTGGACAGGGGCCCGCCGCCTACGAGCAGTACTTC
CSVAGQGPAAYEQYF
>TRBV14|TRBJ2-1|TRBD2|NA
TGTGCCAGCAGCCAAGCTCCAGGGACTAGCGGGAGGTCTCTAGTCTACAATGAGCAGTTCTTC
CASSQAPGTSGRSLVYNEQFF
>TRBV4-1|TRBJ2-5|NA|NA
TGCGCCAGCAGCCAAAGAGGGGAAGAAGAGACCCAGTACTTC
CASSQRGEEETQYF
>TRBV15|TRBJ1-1|NA|NA
TGTGCCACCAGCAGAGATCGTGGGAAAGGAACTGAAGCTTTCTTT
CATSRDRGKGTEAFF
>TRBV9|TRBJ2-1|TRBD2|NA
TGTGCCAGCAGCACCGCTAGCGGGAGCGGAACGGCTGAGCAGTTCTTC
CASSTASGSGTAEQFF
>TRBV5-1|TRBJ1-6|NA|NA
TGCGCCAGCGGGTTAGGGAATTCACCCCTCCACTTT
CASGLGNSPLHF
>TRBV11-2|TRBJ2-1|NA|NA
TGTGCCAGCAGTAGAATACAGGGGAGGGGTGAGCAGTTCTTC
CASSRIQGRGEQFF
>TRBV6-5|TRBJ2-5|NA|NA
TGTGCCAGCAGTCTTCTCCTTCAAGGACAAGAGACCCAGTACTTC
CASSLLLQGQETQYF
>TRBV5-1|TRBJ1-1|TRBD1|NA
TGCGCCAGCAGCTTGGACAGGGGGCTCGGCACTGAAGCTTTCTTT
CASSLDRGLGTEAFF
>TRBV7-2|TRBJ2-7|TRBD2|NA
TGTGCCAGCAGCCCCGGACTAGCGTATTACTACGAGCAGTACTTC
CASSPGLAYYYEQYF
>TRBV12-3/TRBV12-4|TRBJ2-7|NA|NA
TGTGCCAGCAGCCGCCCCGACAGGCCATCCTACGAGCAGTACTTC
CASSRPDRPSYEQYF
>TRBV7-9|TRBJ2-7|TRBD1|NA
TGTGCCAGCAGCTCTCACCCAGGGGGCGAGCAGTACTTC
CASSSHPGGEQYF
>TRBV6-2/TRBV6-3|TRBJ2-1|TRBD2|NA
TGTGCCAGCAGTTACGATTACCGCGGGAGAGGTAGTGAGCAGTTCTTC
CASSYDYRGRGSEQFF
>TRBV7-9|TRBJ2-1|NA|NA
TGTGCCAGCAGCTTACCTATACTAAACAATGAGCAGTTCTTC
CASSLPILNNEQFF
>TRBV6-5|TRBJ1-4|NA|NA
TGTGCCAGCAGGGACCCGTCCGCAACTAATGAAAAACTGTTTTTT
CASRDPSATNEKLFF
>TRBV28|TRBJ1-2|NA|NA
TGTGCCAGCCTAAGCCCTCCACAGACTCGCTATGGCTACACCTTC
CASLSPPQTRYGYTF
>TRBV5-4|TRBJ1-1|NA|few
TGTGCCAGCAGCTTCGGAACTGAAGCTTTCTTT
CASSFGTEAFF
>TRBV6-6|TRBJ1-5|NA|few
TGTGCCAGCAGTTACCCGGGGACGAATCAGCCCCAGCATTTT
CASSYPGTNQPQHF
>TRBV25-1|TRBJ1-1|NA|NA
TGTGCCAGCAGTCGGGAGGGAATCACTGAAGCTTTCTTT
CASSREGITEAFF
>TRBV11-2|TRBJ2-5|TRBD1|NA
TGTGCCAGCAGCCGGGACAGGGGGTACCAAGAGACCCAGTACTTC
CASSRDRGYQETQYF
>TRBV19|TRBJ1-2|TRBD1|NA
TGTGCCAGTAGTGAGGGGGCGCCGGTAAAAGGCTACACCTTC
CASSEGAPVKGYTF
>TRBV20-1|TRBJ2-1|TRBD1|NA
TGCAGTGCTAGAGCAGGGACAGGGTCCTACAATGAGCAGTTCTTC
CSARAGTGSYNEQFF
>TRBV28|TRBJ2-2|NA|NA
TGTGCCAGCAGCCCTCGGCGGGCCGGGGAGCTGTTTTTT
CASSPRRAGELFF
>TRBV10-1|TRBJ2-7|NA|NA
TGCGCCAGCAGTGTTCAGGGAACCGAGCAGTACTTC
CASSVQGTEQYF
>TRBV7-2|TRBJ2-7|TRBD2|NA
TGTGCCAGCAGCCCATACGGGAGGGCAAGAATAGGCGAGCAGTACTTC
CASSPYGRARIGEQYF
>TRBV4-1|TRBJ1-4|NA|NA
TGCGCCAGCAGCCAACCAAAAGGGCCAGATTCCCTGAGGGAAAAACTGTTTTTT
CASSQPKGPDSLREKLFF
>TRBV6-6|TRBJ2-1|TRBD1|few
TGTGCCAGCAGTGAGCGACAGGGGGCTAGGGATGAGCAGTTCTTC
CASSERQGARDEQFF
>TRBV7-9|TRBJ1-2|TRBD1|NA
TGTGCCAGCAGCTTAGGACCGGGACAGGGCGCGGGCGGCTACACCTTC
CASSLGPGQGAGGYTF
>TRBV7-8|TRBJ2-1|NA|NA
TGTGCCAGCAGCTTGGGGATGACGTGGCGAAACAATGAGCAGTTCTTC
CASSLGMTWRNNEQFF
>TRBV28|TRBJ1-5|TRBD1|NA
TGTGCCAGCAGCCCGGACAGGGGTGCCCTGGAGCCCCAGCATTTT
CASSPDRGALEPQHF